One and the same sample provided the 21 T cell receptor beta chains below, sequenced in a study of molecular identifiers for immune sequencing clone quantification. TCRdb analysed the PCR reads with MiXCR anew, one entry per CDR3 protein. The repertoire holds fewer than 100,000 distinct CDR3 sequences, roughly a fifth seen once, with around 1% in the top ten. The source material was naive CD8+ T cells from blood, with Jurkat cell RNA spiked in. Subset indicated: FACS-sorted CD8+CD4-CCR7+CD45RA+ naive T cells. All receptors derive from a human donor in good health. Some libraries in this study had Jurkat cell RNA spiked in.

In this sample, this clonotype turned up a few times. This rearrangement joins TRBV11-1 to TRBJ2-7, with unresolved D. The CDR3 is made up of 12 amino acids. Per germline, CDR1 SGHAT and CDR2 FQDESV (reference sequence). The germline V and J ends were trimmed by 5 bases and 3 bases, with 8 bases remaining between them. CDR3 loop: CASSLDNYEQYF. In DNA form, the CDR3 reads TGTGCCAGCAGCCTAGACAACTACGAGCAGTACTTC.

This clonotype was counted only a few times. J is TRBJ1-3 and V is TRBV9; 11 bases match TRBD1. CDR3 size: 16 residues. The V segment lost 0 bases and the J segment 4 bases; nucleotides outside the gene matches: 3. Germline V gene lookup returns CDR1 SGDLS and CDR2 YYNGEE. CDR3 nucleotides: TGTGCCAGCAGCGTAGGGGACAGGGGGATCGGAAACACCATATATTTT. Translation: CASSVGDRGIGNTIYF. Full variable domain (outside the CDR3, taken from reference TRBV9 and TRBJ1-3): DSGVTQTPKHLITATGQRVTLRCSPRSGDLSVYWYQQSLDQGLQFLIQYYNGEERAKGNILERFSAQQFPDLHSELNLSSLELGDSALYFCASSVGDRGIGNTIYFGEGSWLTVV.

A few counts support this clonotype. The rearrangement joins TRBV14 to TRBJ2-3; TRBD2 is a possible D gene (6 bases). The CDR3 consists of 14 residues. V lost 5 bases to trimming and J lost 5 bases, with 14 bases between them. Germline loops: CDR1 SGHDN, CDR2 FVKESK. CDR3 nucleotides: TGTGCCAGCAGCTTCCGACTAGGATTAGATACGCAGTATTTT. Protein sequence: CASSFRLGLDTQYF.

This clonotype has a handful of counts. This sequence joins TRBV27 and TRBJ2-6, with D possibly TRBD1 on 5 matching bases. Trimming stripped 0 bases from V and 0 bases from J, with 6 bases between. The germline V gene has CDR1 MNHEY and CDR2 SMNVEV (reference sequence). The CDR3 length is 16 residues. The chain's CDR3 is CASSLSGVSGANVLTF. The CDR3, as DNA: TGTGCCAGCAGTTTATCAGGGGTCTCTGGGGCCAACGTCCTGACTTTC.

This clonotype has just a few counts. This chain connects TRBV5-5 to TRBJ2-2; 8 nucleotides line up with TRBD1. Losses at the gene ends were 1 base for V and 3 bases for J; bases not matched to a gene: 5. This CDR3 is 16 amino acids long. Germline-derived CDR1 and CDR2 are SGHKS and YYEKEE (reference sequence). This CDR3 reads CASSLSRGRYTGELFF. The DNA of the CDR3 is TGTGCCAGCAGCTTGTCCAGGGGGCGATACACCGGGGAGCTGTTTTTT.

This clonotype was seen many times. The chain carries TRBV11-2 and TRBJ2-3; no clear D. Germline values: CDR1 SGHAT, CDR2 FQNNGV. The CDR3 consists of 14 residues. The germline V and J ends were trimmed by 6 bases and 4 bases, with 14 bases remaining between them. CDR3 residues: CASRLRAGSDTQYF. CDR3 in DNA: TGTGCCAGCAGACTCCGTGCAGGTTCAGATACGCAGTATTTT.

This clonotype was seen ten or more times. The chain carries TRBV6-5 and TRBJ2-7; D possibly uses TRBD1 or TRBD2 (6 bases each). Germline V gives CDR1 MNHEY, CDR2 SVGAGI. CDR3 size: 13 residues. Deletions cut 2 bases from V and 5 bases from J, with 10 bases between. The CDR3 loop is CASSYARGDEQYF. The CDR3 nucleotides read TGTGCCAGCAGTTACGCTAGGGGGGACGAGCAGTACTTC.

This clonotype has a handful of counts. V and J are TRBV12-3 or TRBV12-4 and TRBJ2-7; 7 nucleotides line up with TRBD1. The CDR3 runs to 14 residues. J was trimmed by 3 bases and V by 5 bases; bases with no gene match: 7. CDR3 sequence (DNA): TGTGCCAGCAGTCTAACGGGACAGTACTACGAGCAGTACTTC. Amino acids: CASSLTGQYYEQYF.

This clonotype appeared a few times. This may be a read error: a much more frequent sequence differs by one nucleotide. The CDR3 bases are TGTGCCAGCAGCCCTACAGTAAGGTCCTCTTTCGACGAGCAGTACTTC. This translates into CASSPTVRSSFDEQYF. This sequence joins TRBV12-3 or TRBV12-4 and TRBJ2-7; no definite D call. V lost 6 bases, J lost 5 bases, and 23 bases lay in between. The CDR3 consists of 16 residues.

The chain recombines TRBV6-6 with TRBJ2-1; 13 bases line up with TRBD2. J lost 5 bases, V lost 6 bases, and 10 bases had no gene match. Germline V gene data show CDR1 as MNHNY and CDR2 as SVGAGI (reference sequence). The CDR3 spans 17 residues. The CDR3 here is CASSLLAGGLLDNEQFF. The CDR3 bases are TGTGCCAGCAGCTTACTAGCGGGAGGGCTATTAGACAATGAGCAGTTCTTC.

As regards this clonotype: The conserved phenylalanine or tryptophan is not found at the CDR3 terminus, so this likely reflects a read error. CDR3 nucleotides: TGTGCCAGCAGTGGGGGGGACAGATATCAGCCCCAGCATTTA. Translation: CASSGGDRYQPQHL. This chain links TRBV28 with TRBJ1-5, with TRBD1 matching over 7 bases. V shed 5 bases, J shed 5 bases, and the junction held 6 bases outside the gene matches. CDR3 length: 14 residues. The germline gives CDR1 MDHEN, CDR2 SYDVKM.

Details on this clonotype: It is likely a read error, because the conserved phenylalanine at the end of the CDR3 is missing. The chain uses TRBV27 and TRBJ2-7; D not resolved. The V and J ends lost 3 bases and 4 bases respectively, with 4 bases between them. The length of the CDR3 is 11 residues. From germline, CDR1 is MNHEY and CDR2 SMNVEV (reference sequence). The CDR3 region has the DNA TGTGCCAGCAGTTTTGGGTACGAGCAGTACCTC. Protein sequence: CASSFGYEQYL.

Note on this clonotype: A much larger clone sits a single nucleotide away, making a read error possible. V and J are TRBV20-1 and TRBJ2-7, with D perhaps matching TRBD2 (5 bases). The CDR3 consists of 14 residues. CDR1 and CDR2 (germline): DFQATT, SNEGSKA (reference sequence). V was cut by 3 bases and J by 0 bases, with 12 bases left in between. The CDR3 bases are TGCAGTGCTAGGTCGGTGGACTCCTCCTACGAGCAGTACTTC. Protein: CSARSVDSSYEQYF.

There are many counts of this clonotype. The chain recombines TRBV29-1 with TRBJ2-3; D is perhaps TRBD1 (7 bases). The germline V gene has CDR1 SQVTM and CDR2 ANQGSEA. Trimming took 6 bases from V and 2 from J, leaving 21 bases between them. The CDR3 length is 16 residues. CDR3 residues: CSVRGVAVDLTDTQYF. CDR3 coding DNA: TGCAGCGTCAGGGGGGTGGCGGTAGACCTCACAGATACGCAGTATTTT.

This clonotype was recorded at least ten times. The chain carries TRBV2 and TRBJ2-1; tentative D call: TRBD1 (5 bases). CDR3 length: 15 residues. Looked up from germline, CDR1 is SNHLY and CDR2 is FYNNEI. V dropped 0 bases and J dropped 6 bases, with 12 bases sitting between them. The CDR3 bases are TGTGCCAGCAGTGAAGCGCTTCTAGGGGTCAATGAGCAGTTCTTC. The encoded protein is CASSEALLGVNEQFF.

This clonotype was observed at least ten times. The rearrangement joins TRBV27 to TRBJ1-5; TRBD1 matches at 7 bases. From germline, CDR1 is MNHEY and CDR2 SMNVEV (reference sequence). Losses at the gene ends were 9 bases for V and 0 bases for J; bases not matched to a gene: 5. The length of the CDR3 is 14 residues. The CDR3 sequence: CASAGGHSNQPQHF. CDR3 DNA sequence: TGTGCCAGTGCAGGGGGTCATAGCAATCAGCCCCAGCATTTT.

The V call is TRBV6-5, the J call TRBJ2-7; tentatively, D is TRBD2 (5 bases). Per germline, CDR1 MNHEY and CDR2 SVGAGI. This CDR3 is built from 14 residues. V was clipped by 4 bases and J by 2 bases, with 12 bases between them. In DNA, the CDR3 is TGTGCCAGCAGTTCCTCGGACTCTGCCTACGAGCAGTACTTC. Translated, it gives CASSSSDSAYEQYF.

This clonotype was seen a few times. The rearrangement joins TRBV6-1 to TRBJ2-2, with D perhaps TRBD1 (6 bases). Germline V lookup: CDR1 MNHNS, CDR2 SASEGT. V lost 0 bases, J lost 5 bases, and 16 bases lay in between. The CDR3 extends over 17 amino acids. The CDR3 sequence: CASSEAPGEWGTGELFF. The CDR3 bases are TGTGCCAGCAGTGAAGCTCCAGGGGAATGGGGGACCGGGGAGCTGTTTTTT.

A remark on this clonotype: A much bigger clone sits one base away, suggesting this may be a read error. The CDR3 does not end in the conserved phenylalanine or tryptophan, so this is likely a read error. The V and J genes are TRBV6-5 and TRBJ2-5; D gene uncertain. This CDR3 is built from 13 residues. Trimming shortened V by 0 bases and J by 5 bases, and 7 bases separated the two germline ends. Germline V CDR1 and CDR2: MNHEY, SVGAGI. The CDR3 spells CASSYSIGETQYL. The CDR3 region has the DNA TGTGCCAGCAGTTACTCGATTGGGGAGACCCAGTACCTC.

The table lists this clonotype with many counts. V gene TRBV3-1 combines with J gene TRBJ2-2; 7 positions match TRBD2. The germline V gene encodes CDR1 LGHDT and CDR2 YNNKEL (reference sequence). Trimming cost V 4 bases and J 6 bases; bases outside gene matches: 11. The CDR3 runs 16 residues. CDR3 DNA: TGTGCCAGCAGCCGACTCGGACTAGTTATCCCCGGGGAGCTGTTTTTT. This encodes CASSRLGLVIPGELFF.

There are many counts of this clonotype. The chain carries TRBV27 and TRBJ2-5; weak D call: TRBD2 (7 bases). Between the trimmed V and J ends, which lost 5 bases and 1 base, there was a span of 23 bases. Germline loops: CDR1 MNHEY, CDR2 SMNVEV (reference sequence). There are 18 residues in the CDR3. CDR3 region: CASSRLSPRGHIQETQYF. The CDR3 nucleotides read TGTGCCAGCAGTCGCCTATCCCCGCGGGGGCACATCCAAGAGACCCAGTACTTC.